A selection of T cell receptor beta chains follows, all from one sample in a study of HIV-infected patients and healthy controls. One entry per CDR3 protein results from TCRdb running MiXCR on the 5' RACE reads. The sample records about 18,000 distinct CDR3 sequences, 10% to 15% being singletons. Sample: blood. The receptors here all came from an adult in good health. The CDR3 runs from the conserved cysteine through the conserved F or W. D genes are given only for firm matches. The listing skips clone size in some rows; elsewhere it reads once, few, many or a size class.

TRBJ2-5 | . | . | TRBV9 | CASSVEGESQETQYF | TGTGCCAGCAGCGTAGAGGGGGAATCCCAAGAGACCCAGTACTTC
TRBJ1-4 | . | . | TRBV7-9 | CASSPAGRGEKLFF | TGTGCCAGCAGTCCGGCAGGCCGGGGTGAAAAACTGTTTTTT
TRBJ1-1 | TRBD1 | many | TRBV6-5 | CASSYSIQGATEAFF | TGTGCCAGCAGTTACTCGATACAGGGGGCCACTGAAGCTTTCTTT
TRBJ1-1 | . | many | TRBV9 | CASSVASQSTEAFF | TGTGCCAGCAGCGTAGCGAGTCAAAGCACTGAAGCTTTCTTT
TRBJ2-7 | . | many | TRBV4-3 | CASSQDFGGEQYF | TGCGCCAGCAGCCAAGATTTCGGGGGCGAGCAGTACTTC
TRBJ1-6 | . | medium-sized | TRBV20-1 | CSAEMLSPLHF | TGCAGTGCGGAGATGTTGTCACCCCTCCACTTT
TRBJ1-2 | . | medium-sized | TRBV7-2 | CASSWDGPIYGYTF | TGTGCCAGCAGTTGGGACGGTCCGATCTATGGCTACACCTTC
TRBJ1-1 | TRBD1 | many | TRBV3-1 | CASSSWTGGDREAFF | TGTGCCAGCAGTTCCTGGACAGGGGGCGACCGAGAAGCTTTCTTT
TRBJ1-2 | . | few | TRBV7-3 | CASSLTGLGYTF | TGTGCCAGCAGCTTAACAGGGTTAGGCTACACCTTC
TRBJ2-4 | TRBD1 | medium-sized | TRBV6-2/TRBV6-3 | CASSYGTGVQNIQYF | TGTGCCAGCAGTTACGGGACAGGGGTTCAAAACATTCAGTACTTC
TRBJ1-4 | TRBD1 | few | TRBV20-1 | CSASNRGNEKLFF | TGCAGTGCTAGTAACAGGGGGAATGAAAAACTGTTTTTT
TRBJ2-1 | TRBD2 | medium-sized | TRBV4-2 | CASSQDPSGATYNEQFF | TGTGCCAGCAGCCAAGATCCTAGCGGGGCCACCTACAATGAGCAGTTCTTC
TRBJ2-2 | . | medium-sized | TRBV2 | CASREAIFTGELFF | TGTGCCAGCAGGGAGGCCATCTTCACCGGGGAGCTGTTTTTT
TRBJ2-5 | . | many | TRBV30 | CAWRPGVGSPQYF | TGTGCCTGGAGGCCTGGCGTGGGGTCGCCCCAGTACTTC
TRBJ1-2 | . | many | TRBV19 | CASNNPGIGGYTF | TGTGCCAGTAATAATCCCGGAATTGGTGGCTACACCTTC
TRBJ1-2 | TRBD1 | many | TRBV12-3/TRBV12-4 | CASRIEGAYGYTF | TGTGCCAGCAGAATTGAGGGGGCGTATGGCTACACCTTC
TRBJ2-2 | . | many | TRBV20-1 | CSASSQSSTGELFF | TGCAGTGCTAGTAGCCAGTCGTCGACCGGGGAGCTGTTTTTT
TRBJ2-1 | TRBD2 | . | TRBV9 | CASSPRLALYNEQFF | TGTGCCAGCAGCCCTCGACTAGCTCTATACAATGAGCAGTTCTTC
TRBJ1-1 | TRBD1 | many | TRBV7-3 | CASSGQGWTEAFF | TGTGCCAGCAGCGGACAGGGCTGGACTGAAGCTTTCTTT
TRBJ1-4 | . | medium-sized | TRBV7-2 | CASSLIGRTNEKLFF | TGTGCCAGCAGCTTAATAGGTCGGACTAATGAAAAACTGTTTTTT
TRBJ1-2 | . | medium-sized | TRBV6-6 | CASSLNEGYTF | TGTGCCAGCAGTTTAAACGAGGGGTACACCTTC
TRBJ1-5 | . | . | TRBV19 | CASSIYGINQPQHF | TGTGCCAGTAGTATTTATGGGATCAATCAGCCCCAGCATTTT
TRBJ2-3 | TRBD2 | . | TRBV7-3 | CASSRNSGGRHTDTQYF | TGTGCCAGCAGCCGAAATAGCGGGGGCCGACACACAGATACGCAGTATTTT
TRBJ1-2 | . | few | TRBV29-1 | CSVAQGRGYGYTF | TGCAGCGTTGCTCAGGGAAGAGGATATGGCTACACCTTC
TRBJ1-5 | . | many | TRBV6-2/TRBV6-3 | CASRSGDLINQPQHF | TGTGCCAGCAGATCAGGGGACCTCATCAATCAGCCCCAGCATTTT
TRBJ2-5 | . | medium-sized | TRBV20-1 | CSARGLPGASETQYF | TGCAGTGCTAGAGGGCTCCCCGGGGCGTCGGAGACCCAGTACTTC
TRBJ2-3 | . | . | TRBV24-1 | CATSGYDEADTQYF | TGTGCCACCAGTGGGTACGACGAGGCAGATACGCAGTATTTT
TRBJ1-1 | . | many | TRBV7-9 | CASSSQEYTEAFF | TGTGCCAGCAGCTCACAGGAGTACACTGAAGCTTTCTTT
TRBJ2-7 | . | many | TRBV7-3 | CASSSYRGEQYF | TGTGCCAGCAGCTCCTACCGGGGCGAGCAGTACTTC
TRBJ2-3 | TRBD1 | . | TRBV25-1 | CASSEGRGRPSADTQYF | TGTGCCAGCAGTGAGGGCAGGGGGCGCCCCAGTGCAGATACGCAGTATTTT
TRBJ1-4 | . | . | TRBV6-5 | CASSYGTSEKLFF | TGTGCCAGCAGTTACGGGACGTCCGAAAAACTGTTTTTT
TRBJ1-5 | . | many | TRBV7-8 | CASSLRRENQPQHF | TGTGCCAGCAGCTTACGCAGGGAAAATCAGCCCCAGCATTTT
TRBJ1-2 | . | once | TRBV18 | CASSPDADTQYGYTF | TGTGCCAGCTCACCAGATGCAGATACCCAATATGGCTACACCTTC
TRBJ2-3 | TRBD1 | medium-sized | TRBV6-2/TRBV6-3 | CASSRDSGSDTQYF | TGTGCCAGCTCTCGGGACAGTGGTTCAGATACGCAGTATTTT
TRBJ1-6 | TRBD1 | medium-sized | TRBV4-3 | CASSYGTANSPLHF | TGCGCCAGCAGTTACGGGACAGCAAATTCACCCCTCCACTTT
TRBJ2-3 | TRBD2 | many | TRBV7-2 | CASSLAGASTDTQYF | TGTGCCAGCAGTTTAGCGGGGGCTAGCACAGATACGCAGTATTTT
TRBJ2-7 | . | medium-sized | TRBV7-3 | CASSLIGGSRQQYF | TGTGCCAGCAGCTTAATCGGGGGCAGTAGACAGCAGTACTTC
TRBJ2-3 | TRBD2 | many | TRBV28 | CASSELAGVTDTQYF | TGTGCCAGCAGTGAACTAGCGGGGGTGACAGATACGCAGTATTTT
TRBJ2-6 | . | many | TRBV7-2 | CASSSNRAGANVLTF | TGTGCCAGCAGCTCCAACAGGGCTGGGGCCAACGTCCTGACTTTC
TRBJ2-1 | . | few | TRBV7-9 | CASSWRQSSYNEQFF | TGTGCCAGCAGCTGGAGACAGAGCAGCTACAATGAGCAGTTCTTC
TRBJ2-6 | . | medium-sized | TRBV5-1 | CASSMGTTSSGANVLTF | TGCGCCAGCAGCATGGGTACAACAAGCTCTGGGGCCAACGTCCTGACTTTC
TRBJ2-1 | . | medium-sized | TRBV19 | CASSIGGAVPEQFF | TGTGCCAGTAGTATTGGGGGGGCCGTACCTGAGCAGTTCTTC
TRBJ2-5 | . | medium-sized | TRBV18 | CASSPANQETQYF | TGTGCCAGCTCACCGGCTAACCAAGAGACCCAGTACTTC
TRBJ1-5 | TRBD1 | medium-sized | TRBV20-1 | CSARDPPGGEFYSNQPQHF | TGCAGTGCTAGAGATCCCCCAGGGGGCGAATTTTATAGCAATCAGCCCCAGCATTTT
TRBJ1-3 | TRBD1 | many | TRBV20-1 | CSATTGGSYSGNTIYF | TGCAGTGCAACGACAGGGGGGTCCTACTCTGGAAACACCATATATTTT
TRBJ2-3 | TRBD2 | medium-sized | TRBV7-2 | CASTPTSGGVDTQYF | TGTGCCAGCACCCCGACTAGCGGGGGGGTAGATACGCAGTATTTT
TRBJ2-3 | TRBD1 | many | TRBV12-3/TRBV12-4 | CASSEIGQGVDTQYF | TGTGCCAGCAGTGAGATAGGGCAGGGGGTAGATACGCAGTATTTT